These 23 T cell receptor beta chains originate from one sample sequenced in a study of T-cell memory formation after mild COVID-19 (dated by TCRdb to the early 2020s). Library method: 5' RACE. Instrument used: Illumina NovaSeq 6000. The raw public data were reprocessed by TCRdb itself: fastp quality trimming at Q25, MiXCR clonotype calling, in-frame beta chains only. Identical CDR3 protein sequences are pooled into one entry, listed with their most common genes and DNA. This sample gives around 370,000 distinct CDR3 sequences in total; over 20% of them show up just once. The ten largest account for around 12% of the sample. Sequencing used PBMCs or a T cell subset sorted from them (not recorded which). The origin of the receptors is an adult woman who had mild COVID-19 (a few samples of this study predate the infection). The sample titles of this study are shuffled in the database, so cell type and time point are left out; the donor was told from shared clones.

This sequence joins TRBV24-1 and TRBJ1-2; D is unresolved. CDR1 and CDR2 from the germline V gene are KGHDR and SFDVKD. V was clipped by 3 bases and J by 0 bases, with 4 bases between them. This CDR3 spans 13 amino acids. CDR3 sequence (DNA): TGTGCCACCAGTGATGGGGCTAACTATGGCTACACCTTC. Translated: CATSDGANYGYTF.

This clonotype has more than one count but fewer than ten. The chain combines TRBV12-3 or TRBV12-4 with TRBJ2-2, with 10 bases matching TRBD1. The ends lost 3 bases at V and 6 bases at J; junction bases unmatched: 7. CDR3 size: 16 residues. The CDR3 nucleotides read TGTGCCAGCAGTTTTTACCTGGGACAGGGGCCCGGGGAGCTGTTTTTT. The encoded protein is CASSFYLGQGPGELFF.

The gene calls are TRBV12-3 or TRBV12-4 and TRBJ1-2, with TRBD1 as a possible D gene (5 bases). CDR3 length: 13 residues. Trimming pared 3 bases from V and 7 bases from J, leaving 12 bases between. CDR3 DNA sequence: TGTGCCAGCAGTTTTCCAGGGATAGGTGGCTACACCTTC. This sequence encodes CASSFPGIGGYTF.

This rearrangement joins TRBV5-1 to TRBJ2-2; no reliable D call. V dropped 2 bases and J dropped 3 bases, with 8 bases sitting between them. The CDR3 spans 14 residues. The germline V gene encodes CDR1 SGHRS and CDR2 YFSETQ. CDR3 in DNA: TGCGCCAGCAGCTTTGTGGCGGACACCGGGGAGCTGTTTTTT. It translates to CASSFVADTGELFF. Full variable domain (missing parts from reference TRBV5-1 and TRBJ2-2): KAGVTQTPRYLIKTRGQQVTLSCSPISGHRSVSWYQQTPGQGLQFLFEYFSETQRNKGNFPGRFSGRQFSNSRSEMNVSTLELGDSALYLCASSFVADTGELFFGEGSRLTVL.

J is TRBJ2-1 and V is TRBV7-2; maybe TRBD2 (5 bases). The CDR3 is made up of 13 amino acids. The V end lost 5 bases, the J end lost 6 bases, and 11 bases lay between the germline ends. Looked up from germline, CDR1 is SGHTA and CDR2 is FQGNSA. The CDR3 loop reads CASSIGLINEQFF. CDR3 DNA sequence: TGTGCCAGCAGCATCGGACTCATCAATGAGCAGTTCTTC.

The rearrangement links TRBV29-1 to TRBJ2-7; D is undetermined. CDR1 is SQVTM, CDR2 ANQGSEA, per germline. The germline V and J ends were trimmed by 4 bases and 3 bases, with 13 bases remaining between them. The CDR3 has 13 amino acids. The CDR3 loop is CSVGTHRSYEQYF. In DNA, the CDR3 is TGCAGCGTTGGGACCCATAGGAGCTACGAGCAGTACTTC.

This clonotype has a handful of counts. This chain uses TRBV12-3 or TRBV12-4 with TRBJ2-3; D ambiguous. This CDR3 spans 15 amino acids. Trimming took 0 bases from V and 2 from J, leaving 9 bases between them. The CDR3 is CASSLAGISTDTQYF. The CDR3 coding sequence is TGTGCCAGCAGTTTAGCGGGGATATCCACAGATACGCAGTATTTT.

This chain uses TRBV12-3 or TRBV12-4 with TRBJ1-2; TRBD1 is a possible D gene (6 bases). The CDR3 loop spans 13 amino acids. V lost 6 bases and J 5 bases, leaving 13 bases between the germline ends. The CDR3 protein is CASSSGEEYGYTF. The CDR3 coding sequence is TGTGCCAGCAGCTCAGGGGAAGAATATGGCTACACCTTC.

In its sample, this clonotype was seen a few times. The chain carries TRBV5-1 and TRBJ2-7; possible D gene TRBD2, 6 bases. The CDR3 runs 15 residues. Germline CDR1 and CDR2: SGHRS and YFSETQ. The germline V and J ends were trimmed by 4 bases and 0 bases, with 14 bases remaining between them. The CDR3 is CASSPGVADSYEQYF. The CDR3 DNA is TGCGCCAGCAGCCCCGGGGTAGCGGACTCCTACGAGCAGTACTTC.

This clonotype was seen a handful of times. This sequence may be a read error, since a much larger clone differs from it by one base. The CDR3 sequence: CASTQGSGANVLTF. CDR3 coding DNA: TGTGCCAGCACCCAGGGCTCTGGGGCCAACGTCCTGACTTTC. The genes are TRBV3-1 and TRBJ2-6, with D possibly being TRBD1 (5 bases). The CDR3 loop spans 14 amino acids. Germline CDR1 and CDR2: LGHDT and YNNKEL (reference sequence). V was clipped by 7 bases and J by 0 bases, with 7 bases between them.

The sample holds a few counts of this clonotype. The chain has TRBV7-8 and TRBJ2-1, with TRBD2 matching over 12 bases. This CDR3 contains 15 residues. CDR1 and CDR2 from the germline V gene are SGHVS and FQNEAQ. V lost 5 bases and J lost 6; bases outside the gene matches: 5. This chain's CDR3 is CASSPSGGASNEQFF. In DNA, the CDR3 is TGTGCCAGCAGCCCTAGCGGGGGGGCTTCCAATGAGCAGTTCTTC.

The chain uses TRBV12-3 or TRBV12-4 and TRBJ1-5; TRBD1 matches at 8 bases. The CDR3 spans 15 residues. The junction had 6 bases not matched to a gene; V was cut back by 5 bases and J by 3 bases. CDR3 amino acids: CASSRRTGINQPQHF. The CDR3 DNA sequence: TGTGCCAGCAGTCGCCGGACAGGGATCAATCAGCCCCAGCATTTT.

The chain combines TRBV21-1 with TRBJ2-7; TRBD2, the table's D call, was not compared with the DNA. TRBV21-1 is annotated as a pseudogene. The CDR3 covers 15 residues. The CDR3 sequence: CASSNKRAGRYEQYF. The CDR3 region has the DNA TGTGCCAGCAGCAACAAGCGGGCAGGGAGGTACGAGCAGTACTTC.

The chain joins TRBV7-9 to TRBJ2-2, with D possibly matching TRBD2 (5 bases). Germline V gives CDR1 SEHNR, CDR2 FQNEAQ (reference sequence). Trimming left V 5 bases short and J 3 bases short, with 13 bases between. CDR3 length: 15 amino acids. CDR3 loop: CASSLRGRDTGELFF. CDR3 bases: TGTGCCAGCAGCCTAAGAGGGCGAGACACCGGGGAGCTGTTTTTT.

This chain links TRBV7-9 with TRBJ2-3; TRBD1 might be the D (6 bases). V was trimmed by 5 bases and J by 3 bases, leaving 24 bases between them. Looked up from germline, CDR1 is SEHNR and CDR2 is FQNEAQ (reference sequence). The CDR3 is 18 amino acids. The DNA of the CDR3 is TGTGCCAGCAGCATCGGTCCTAAAGCAGGGGAAGAGACAGATACGCAGTATTTT. This encodes CASSIGPKAGEETDTQYF. The variable domain in full, with the rest retrieved from reference TRBV7-9 and TRBJ2-3, is DTGVSQNPRHKITKRGQNVTFRCDPISEHNRLYWYRQTLGQGPEFLTYFQNEAQLEKSRLLSDRFSAERPKGSFSTLEIQRTEQGDSAMYLCASSIGPKAGEETDTQYFGPGTRLTVL.

This clonotype was found a few times. The chain's CDR3 is CATSREQVNNEQFF. The CDR3 nucleotides read TGTGCCACCAGCAGAGAACAGGTTAACAATGAGCAGTTCTTC. The rearrangement joins TRBV15 to TRBJ2-1; tentative D call: TRBD1 (5 bases). V was pared by 0 bases and J by 5 bases, with 8 bases between. The CDR3 runs to 14 residues. Germline V gives CDR1 LNHNV, CDR2 YYDKDF (reference sequence).

V and J are TRBV27 and TRBJ1-6, with TRBD1 identical over 7 bases. V trimming: 2 bases; J trimming: 6 bases; junction bases outside the gene matches: 16. The germline V gene encodes CDR1 MNHEY and CDR2 SMNVEV (reference sequence). The CDR3 is made up of 19 amino acids. CDR3 residues: CASSLRWNLDRPGNSPLHF. Here the CDR3 DNA reads TGTGCCAGCAGTTTACGGTGGAATTTGGACAGGCCGGGTAATTCACCCCTCCACTTT.

V usage is TRBV27 and J usage is TRBJ2-3; 11 positions match TRBD1. CDR1 and CDR2 from the germline V gene are MNHEY and SMNVEV (reference sequence). This CDR3 has 15 amino acids. V lost 4 bases and J lost 4; bases outside the gene matches: 4. Here the CDR3 DNA reads TGTGCCAGCAGTTATGGGACAGGGGGATCAGATACGCAGTATTTT. It specifies CASSYGTGGSDTQYF.

This clonotype has more than one count but fewer than ten. DNA of the CDR3: TGTGCCTGGACCGGACTAGCGGGATATTACAATGAGCAGTTCTTC. Translation: CAWTGLAGYYNEQFF. The chain carries TRBV30 and TRBJ2-1, with 12 nucleotides matching TRBD2. Trimming took 4 bases from V and 4 from J; bases not matched to a gene: 5. CDR3 length: 15 amino acids. In germline, CDR1 is GTSNPN, CDR2 SVGIG (reference sequence).

J is TRBJ2-2 and V is TRBV5-1; 9 positions match TRBD1. This CDR3 has 17 residues. V trimming: 7 bases; J trimming: 4 bases; junction bases outside the gene matches: 14. Germline CDR1 reads SGHRS; CDR2 reads YFSETQ. CDR3: CASAPGRDRDLTGELFF. The CDR3 nucleotides read TGCGCCAGCGCCCCAGGCCGGGACAGGGACCTCACCGGGGAGCTGTTTTTT.

V is TRBV5-1 and J is TRBJ2-5, with D possibly being TRBD2 (6 bases). Germline V gives CDR1 SGHRS, CDR2 YFSETQ. The CDR3 covers 16 residues. V was cut by 0 bases and J by 5 bases, with 17 bases left in between. CDR3 bases: TGCGCCAGCAGCTTGGCCGGGAGACTAGTAGGGGAGACCCAGTACTTC. As protein: CASSLAGRLVGETQYF.

The sample holds a few counts of this clonotype. The genes are TRBV5-1 and TRBJ2-7; 11 positions agree with TRBD2. V trimming: 2 bases; J trimming: 3 bases; junction bases outside the gene matches: 7. The CDR3 loop spans 16 amino acids. Germline CDR1 is SGHRS and CDR2 is YFSETQ. This chain's CDR3 is CASSFGTSGNIYEQYF. In DNA, the CDR3 is TGCGCCAGCAGCTTTGGGACTAGCGGAAACATCTACGAGCAGTACTTC.

Here the CDR3 reads CATSSRRSEAFF. DNA of the CDR3: TGTGCCACCAGCAGTAGACGGAGTGAAGCTTTCTTT. The chain joins TRBV15 to TRBJ1-1, with D unclear. The CDR3 runs 12 residues. Germline CDR1 reads LNHNV; CDR2 reads YYDKDF (reference sequence). Trimming shortened V by 3 bases and J by 7 bases, and 9 bases separated the two germline ends.